These T cell receptor beta chains were read from a single sample in a study of blood T cells in healthy people across ages. TCRdb redid the calling of the 5' RACE reads with MiXCR, one entry per CDR3 protein. The data contain some 1.4 million distinct CDR3 sequences, about 43% of them seen just once; the ten biggest clones take up 7% to 9.5%. The sequenced material came from blood. Receptor source: a woman aged 18 to 35 in good health. Both conserved end residues are part of each CDR3. Each record gives: V gene, D gene, J gene, clone size, CDR3 protein, CDR3 DNA. A D gene is named only where the DNA matches it firmly. Expanded clones get a size class; other rows say once, few or many, or leave the size out.

>TRBV9|NA|TRBJ2-5|few
CASSVDVAVQETQYF
TGTGCCAGCAGCGTAGATGTAGCGGTCCAAGAGACCCAGTACTTC
>TRBV9|TRBD1|TRBJ2-1|NA
CASSVAETGGIHNEQFF
TGTGCCAGCAGCGTAGCCGAAACAGGGGGAATACACAATGAGCAGTTCTTC
>TRBV20-1|TRBD1|TRBJ1-1|NA
CSASDRAAGYTEAFF
TGCAGTGCTAGCGACAGGGCGGCGGGGTACACTGAAGCTTTCTTT
>TRBV4-3|NA|TRBJ1-1|NA
CASSQALLGGDTEAFF
TGCGCCAGCAGCCAAGCCCTGCTTGGGGGGGACACTGAAGCTTTCTTT
>TRBV12-3/TRBV12-4|NA|TRBJ2-7|NA
CASSLSRVDEQYF
TGTGCCAGCAGTTTATCCAGGGTGGACGAGCAGTACTTC
>TRBV6-2/TRBV6-3|TRBD2|TRBJ2-1|few
CASRPTSGIRGEFF
TGTGCCAGCAGACCTACTAGCGGGATTCGTGGGGAGTTCTTC
>TRBV2|TRBD2|TRBJ2-5|NA
CASSETSGRVRETQYF
TGTGCCAGCAGTGAGACTAGCGGGAGGGTCCGAGAGACCCAGTACTTC
>TRBV6-1|NA|TRBJ2-5|NA
CASSEWIQETQYF
TGTGCCAGCAGTGAATGGATCCAAGAGACCCAGTACTTC
>TRBV6-1|NA|TRBJ1-2|few
CASSETLGGDYGYTF
TGTGCCAGCAGTGAAACCCTCGGTGGCGACTATGGCTACACCTTC
>TRBV25-1|TRBD1|TRBJ1-5|NA
CASSGTGGMTNQPQHF
TGTGCCAGCAGTGGGACAGGGGGCATGACAAATCAGCCCCAGCATTTT
>TRBV4-1|NA|TRBJ2-5|NA
CASSVSPGQTIETQYF
TGCGCCAGCAGCGTTTCACCGGGACAAACTATAGAGACCCAGTACTTC
>TRBV12-3/TRBV12-4|TRBD1|TRBJ1-5|NA
CASQGVGSNQPQHF
TGTGCCAGCCAGGGGGTGGGTAGCAATCAGCCCCAGCATTTT
>TRBV3-1|NA|TRBJ1-1|few
CASSEGLEAFF
TGTGCCAGCAGCGAGGGGCTGGAAGCTTTCTTT
>TRBV12-3/TRBV12-4|NA|TRBJ1-2|NA
CASSLSQDLLSYGYTF
TGTGCCAGCAGTTTATCCCAAGACCTGCTTTCTTATGGCTACACCTTC
>TRBV20-1|NA|TRBJ2-2|NA
CSARDTLSTGELFF
TGCAGTGCTAGAGATACCCTGAGCACCGGGGAGCTGTTTTTT
>TRBV13|TRBD1|TRBJ2-3|once
CASSLEGQGKTNTDTQYF
TGTGCCAGCAGCCTAGAAGGACAGGGAAAAACAAACACAGATACGCAGTATTTT
>TRBV20-1|NA|TRBJ2-5|NA
CSAREAKGTTETQYF
TGCAGTGCTAGAGAAGCGAAAGGGACCACGGAGACCCAGTACTTC
>TRBV3-1|NA|TRBJ2-7|few
CASSQVTTGYYEQYF
TGTGCCAGCAGCCAGGTCACGACTGGATACTACGAGCAGTACTTC
>TRBV4-2|NA|TRBJ1-1|many
CASSWNTEAFF
TGTGCCAGCAGCTGGAACACTGAAGCTTTCTTT
>TRBV6-1|NA|TRBJ2-6|NA
CASSASGVGLSGANVLTF
TGTGCCAGCAGTGCGTCGGGAGTTGGGCTCTCTGGGGCCAACGTCCTGACTTTC
>TRBV12-3/TRBV12-4|TRBD2|TRBJ2-1|NA
CASSFAGASGEQFF
TGTGCCAGCAGTTTTGCGGGAGCGAGTGGTGAGCAGTTCTTC
>TRBV7-8|NA|TRBJ2-7|NA
CASSSVRVPALYEQYF
TGTGCCAGCAGCTCGGTTAGAGTACCGGCCTTATACGAGCAGTACTTC
>TRBV4-1|TRBD1|TRBJ2-3|few
CASSQDSPDRGLADTQYF
TGCGCCAGCAGCCAAGATAGCCCCGACAGGGGTCTTGCAGATACGCAGTATTTT
>TRBV5-1|NA|TRBJ2-5|NA
CASSDRQTYNEQYF
TGCGCCAGCAGCGATCGACAAACGTACAATGAGCAGTACTTC
>TRBV2|TRBD1|TRBJ1-2|few
CASSEGQAYGYTF
TGTGCCAGCAGTGAGGGACAGGCCTATGGCTACACCTTC
>TRBV7-3|NA|TRBJ2-3|NA
CASSRNGEDTQYF
TGTGCCAGCAGCCGAAATGGTGAGGATACGCAGTATTTT
>TRBV10-3|NA|TRBJ2-3|few
CAISVSGRASADTQYF
TGTGCCATCAGTGTTTCAGGACGGGCTAGCGCAGATACGCAGTATTTT
>TRBV7-2|NA|TRBJ1-1|few
CASSLESAEAFF
TGTGCCAGCAGCTTAGAATCCGCTGAAGCTTTCTTT
>TRBV20-1|NA|TRBJ2-7|NA
CSARRTRDEQYF
TGCAGTGCTCGACGCACCCGGGACGAGCAGTACTTC
>TRBV6-5|NA|TRBJ2-1|NA
CASSPGRANEQFF
TGTGCCAGCAGTCCTGGACGCGCCAATGAGCAGTTCTTC
>TRBV7-8|NA|TRBJ1-6|NA
CASSLGPKTPLHF
TGTGCCAGCAGCTTAGGTCCCAAGACACCCCTCCACTTT
>TRBV3-1|NA|TRBJ1-6|NA
CASSQGVSINSPLHF
TGTGCCAGCAGCCAAGGGGTTTCAATTAATTCACCCCTCCACTTT
>TRBV5-1|NA|TRBJ2-1|NA
CASSLAAVSYNEQFF
TGCGCCAGCAGCTTGGCAGCGGTCTCCTACAATGAGCAGTTCTTC
>TRBV29-1|NA|TRBJ2-7|NA
CSVEGVGGTYEQYF
TGCAGCGTTGAGGGGGTAGGAGGGACCTACGAGCAGTACTTC
>TRBV7-2|NA|TRBJ2-3|few
CASSGGTTDTQYF
TGTGCCAGCAGCGGAGGAACCACGGATACGCAGTATTTT
>TRBV28|NA|TRBJ2-5|NA
CASSSHPRATSQETQYF
TGTGCCAGCAGTTCCCACCCCAGGGCCACATCCCAAGAGACCCAGTACTTC
>TRBV9|TRBD1|TRBJ2-5|NA
CASSVGTGAGNEQYF
TGTGCCAGCAGCGTAGGGACAGGTGCTGGCAATGAGCAGTACTTC
>TRBV6-5|TRBD1|TRBJ1-5|NA
CASSYGIIAGQGGQQDQPQHF
TGTGCCAGCAGTTACGGGATTATAGCGGGGCAGGGGGGTCAGCAGGATCAGCCCCAGCATTTT
>TRBV6-5|NA|TRBJ2-2|once
CASNPLGGAGSGELFF
TGTGCCAGCAATCCCCTAGGGGGGGCAGGTTCAGGGGAGCTGTTTTTT
>TRBV3-1|NA|TRBJ2-5|NA
CASSQSGSSSFGETQYF
TGTGCCAGCAGCCAATCCGGCAGTTCGTCTTTCGGGGAGACCCAGTACTTC
>TRBV5-4|TRBD2|TRBJ2-1|NA
CASSPGLAGAVGNEQFF
TGTGCCAGCAGCCCGGGACTAGCGGGAGCAGTTGGCAATGAGCAGTTCTTC
>TRBV20-1|NA|TRBJ2-7|NA
CSAANTGFGGYEQYF
TGCAGTGCTGCAAACACAGGGTTTGGGGGCTACGAGCAGTACTTC
>TRBV5-5|NA|TRBJ2-3|NA
CASSLAGAQYTDTQYF
TGTGCCAGCAGCTTGGCTGGGGCGCAATATACAGATACGCAGTATTTT
>TRBV6-1|TRBD2|TRBJ2-3|few
CASSPGTSGREGTDTQYF
TGTGCCAGCAGTCCCGGGACTAGCGGGAGGGAGGGGACAGATACGCAGTATTTT
>TRBV11-3|TRBD2|TRBJ2-3|NA
CASSLSSGTTETQYF
TGTGCCAGCAGCTTATCAAGCGGGACCACAGAGACGCAGTATTTT
>TRBV12-3/TRBV12-4|TRBD1|TRBJ1-5|many
CASSPGTGYNQPQHF
TGTGCCAGCAGTCCCGGGACAGGGTACAATCAGCCCCAGCATTTT
>TRBV2|TRBD1|TRBJ2-3|NA
CASSVFVRGQELDTQYF
TGTGCCAGCAGTGTGTTTGTCAGGGGACAGGAGCTAGATACGCAGTATTTT
>TRBV20-1|TRBD2|TRBJ2-5|few
CSARPWPSGPRETQYF
TGCAGTGCTAGACCATGGCCTAGCGGGCCGAGAGAGACCCAGTACTTC
>TRBV12-3/TRBV12-4|TRBD2|TRBJ2-5|NA
CASSKRRLAGGPGEQYF
TGTGCCAGCAGCAAAAGGAGACTAGCGGGAGGGCCGGGTGAGCAGTACTTC
>TRBV5-1|NA|TRBJ2-3|NA
CASSWRFGDTQYF
TGCGCCAGCAGCTGGAGGTTTGGGGATACGCAGTATTTT